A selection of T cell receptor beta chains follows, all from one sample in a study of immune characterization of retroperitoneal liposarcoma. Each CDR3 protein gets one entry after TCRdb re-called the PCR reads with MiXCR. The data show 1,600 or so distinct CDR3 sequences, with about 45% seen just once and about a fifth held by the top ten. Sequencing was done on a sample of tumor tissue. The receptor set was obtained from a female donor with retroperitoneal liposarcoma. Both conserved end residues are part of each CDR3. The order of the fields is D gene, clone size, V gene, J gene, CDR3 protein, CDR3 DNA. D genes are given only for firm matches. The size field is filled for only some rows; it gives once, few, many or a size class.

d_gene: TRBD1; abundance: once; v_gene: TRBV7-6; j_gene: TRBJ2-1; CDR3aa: CASSVDRGSEQFF; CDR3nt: TGTGCTAGCAGCGTGGACAGGGGGAGTGAGCAGTTCTTC
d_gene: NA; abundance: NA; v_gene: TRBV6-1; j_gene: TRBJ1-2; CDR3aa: CASSEVGTLNYGYTF; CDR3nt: TGTGCCAGCAGTGAAGTCGGGACCCTGAACTATGGCTACACCTTC
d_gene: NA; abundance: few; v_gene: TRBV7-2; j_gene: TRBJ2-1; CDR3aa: CASSPPGNLYNEQFF; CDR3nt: TGTGCCAGCAGCCCCCCAGGGAACCTATACAATGAGCAGTTCTTC
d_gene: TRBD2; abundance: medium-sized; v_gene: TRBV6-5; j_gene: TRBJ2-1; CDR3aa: CASSYSTPGRGGYEQFF; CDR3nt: TGTGCCAGCAGTTACTCGACCCCGGGCCGGGGGGGCTACGAGCAGTTCTTC
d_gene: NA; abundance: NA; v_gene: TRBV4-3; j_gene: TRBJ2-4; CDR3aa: CASSQEGSLAKNIQYF; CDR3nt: TGCGCCAGCAGCCAAGAAGGGTCTTTAGCCAAAAACATTCAGTACTTC
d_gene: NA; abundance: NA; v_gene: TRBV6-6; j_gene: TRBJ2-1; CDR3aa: CASRGQDNEQFF; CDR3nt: TGTGCCTCCCGGGGCCAGGACAATGAGCAGTTCTTC
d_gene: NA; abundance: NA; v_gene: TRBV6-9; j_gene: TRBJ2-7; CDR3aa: CASSVVYEQYF; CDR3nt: TGTGCCAGCTCAGTAGTCTACGAGCAGTACTTC
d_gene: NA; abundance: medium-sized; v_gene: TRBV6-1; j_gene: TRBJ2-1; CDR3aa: CASSEGLSLGTQFF; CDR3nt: TGTGCCAGCAGTGAAGGTTTGAGCCTCGGAACCCAGTTCTTC
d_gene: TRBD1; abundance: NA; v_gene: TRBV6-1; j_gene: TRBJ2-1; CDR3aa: CASSRDRGSEAEQFF; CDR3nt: TGTGCCAGCAGTAGAGACAGGGGGTCCGAGGCTGAGCAGTTCTTC
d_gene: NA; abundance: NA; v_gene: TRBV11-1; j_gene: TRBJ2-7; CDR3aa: CASSQGVFEQYF; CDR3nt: TGTGCCAGCAGCCAAGGGGTTTTCGAGCAGTACTTC
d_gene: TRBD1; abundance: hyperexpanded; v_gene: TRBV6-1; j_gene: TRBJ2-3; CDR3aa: CASSEGQGRTDTQYF; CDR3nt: TGTGCCAGCAGTGAGGGACAGGGGCGCACAGATACGCAGTATTTT